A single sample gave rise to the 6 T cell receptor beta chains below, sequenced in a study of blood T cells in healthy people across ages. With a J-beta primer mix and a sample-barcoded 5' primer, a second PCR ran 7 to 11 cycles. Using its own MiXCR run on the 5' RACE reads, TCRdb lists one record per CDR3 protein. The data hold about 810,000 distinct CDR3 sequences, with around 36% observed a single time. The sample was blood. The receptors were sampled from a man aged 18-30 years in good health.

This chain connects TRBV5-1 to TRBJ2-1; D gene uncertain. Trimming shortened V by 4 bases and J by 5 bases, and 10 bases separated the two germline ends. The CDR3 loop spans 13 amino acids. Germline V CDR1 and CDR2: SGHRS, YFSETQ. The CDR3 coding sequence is TGCGCCAGCAGCGTGGCGCAGAACAATGAGCAGTTCTTC. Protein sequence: CASSVAQNNEQFF. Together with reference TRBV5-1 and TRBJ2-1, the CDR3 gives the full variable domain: KAGVTQTPRYLIKTRGQQVTLSCSPISGHRSVSWYQQTPGQGLQFLFEYFSETQRNKGNFPGRFSGRQFSNSRSEMNVSTLELGDSALYLCASSVAQNNEQFFGPGTRLTVL.

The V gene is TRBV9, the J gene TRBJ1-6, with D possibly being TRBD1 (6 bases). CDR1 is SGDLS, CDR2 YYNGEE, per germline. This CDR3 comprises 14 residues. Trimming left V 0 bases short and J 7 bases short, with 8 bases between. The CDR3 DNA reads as TGTGCCAGCAGCGTAGAAGGGGGAAATTCACCCCTCCACTTT. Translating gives CASSVEGGNSPLHF.

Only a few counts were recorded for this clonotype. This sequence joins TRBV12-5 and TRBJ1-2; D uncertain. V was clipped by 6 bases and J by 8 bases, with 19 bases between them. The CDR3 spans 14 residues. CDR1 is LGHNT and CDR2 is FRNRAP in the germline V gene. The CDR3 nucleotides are TGTGCTAGTGGCGAACCGGAAAGACGGGTCGGCTACACCTTC. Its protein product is CASGEPERRVGYTF.

The CDR3 reads CASSQSPHNEQYF. The DNA of the CDR3 is TGTGCCAGCAGCCAGTCCCCCCACAATGAGCAGTACTTC. The gene calls are TRBV7-3 and TRBJ2-7; no clear D gene. The CDR3 is 13 residues long. The germline V gene encodes CDR1 SGHTA and CDR2 FQGTGA. V dropped 5 bases and J dropped 7 bases, with 15 bases sitting between them.

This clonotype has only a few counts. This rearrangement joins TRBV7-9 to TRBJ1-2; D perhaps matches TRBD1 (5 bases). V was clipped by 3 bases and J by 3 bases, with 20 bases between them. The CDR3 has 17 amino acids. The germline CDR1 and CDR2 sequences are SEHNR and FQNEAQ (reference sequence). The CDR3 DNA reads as TGTGCCAGCAGCTTTCCCCCAGGGACTTCGGGGGACTATGGCTACACCTTC. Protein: CASSFPPGTSGDYGYTF. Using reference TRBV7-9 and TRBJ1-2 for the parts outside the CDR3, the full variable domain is DTGVSQNPRHKITKRGQNVTFRCDPISEHNRLYWYRQTLGQGPEFLTYFQNEAQLEKSRLLSDRFSAERPKGSFSTLEIQRTEQGDSAMYLCASSFPPGTSGDYGYTFGSGTRLTVV.

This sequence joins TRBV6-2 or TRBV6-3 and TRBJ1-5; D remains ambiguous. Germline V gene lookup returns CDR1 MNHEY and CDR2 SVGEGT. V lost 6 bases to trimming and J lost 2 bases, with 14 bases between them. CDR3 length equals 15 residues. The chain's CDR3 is CASSQGRMGNQPQHF. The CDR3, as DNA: TGTGCCAGCAGCCAAGGCAGGATGGGCAATCAGCCCCAGCATTTT.